Below, one TCR beta chain is given with its context. This sample was included in a study of blood T cell repertoires in COVID-19. CDR3 length: 16 residues. V lost 5 bases to trimming and J lost 0 bases, with 12 bases between them. The germline gives CDR1 SGHDT, CDR2 YYEEEE. Participants came from fewer than 25 US areas, aged about 18 to 100 years. The method was immunoSEQ multiplex PCR; TCRdb's version includes in-frame clones alone and lacks a portion of them. The sample lists 450,000 to 500,000 clones, roughly nine tenths occurring once. Material for sequencing was PBMCs or T cells enriched from blood (not recorded which). The J gene is TRBJ2-6, the V gene TRBV5-6; D unresolved. The receptor was derived from a woman in her late teens or twenties who had recovered from COVID-19. The CDR3 DNA sequence: TGTGCCAGCAGTTTTAACGCCGGCTCTGGGGCCAACGTCCTGACTTTC. It yields the protein CASSFNAGSGANVLTF.